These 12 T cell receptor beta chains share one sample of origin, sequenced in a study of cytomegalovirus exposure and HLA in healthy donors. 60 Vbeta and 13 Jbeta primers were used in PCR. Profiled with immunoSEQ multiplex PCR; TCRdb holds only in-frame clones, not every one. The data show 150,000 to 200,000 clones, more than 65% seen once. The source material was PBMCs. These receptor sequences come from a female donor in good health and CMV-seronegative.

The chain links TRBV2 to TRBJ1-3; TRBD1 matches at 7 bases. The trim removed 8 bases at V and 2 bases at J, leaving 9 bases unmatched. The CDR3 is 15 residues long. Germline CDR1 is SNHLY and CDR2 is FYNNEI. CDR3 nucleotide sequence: TGTGCCAGCGCCGAACAGGGGAATGCTGGAAACACCATATATTTT. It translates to CASAEQGNAGNTIYF. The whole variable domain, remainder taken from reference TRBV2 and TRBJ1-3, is EPEVTQTPSHQVTQMGQEVILRCVPISNHLYFYWYRQILGQKVEFLVSFYNNEISEKSEIFDDQFSVERPDGSNFTLKIRSTKLEDSAMYFCASAEQGNAGNTIYFGEGSWLTVV.

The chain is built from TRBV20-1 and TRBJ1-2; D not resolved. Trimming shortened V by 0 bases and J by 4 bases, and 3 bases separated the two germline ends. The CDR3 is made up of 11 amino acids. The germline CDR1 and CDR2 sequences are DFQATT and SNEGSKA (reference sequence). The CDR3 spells CSARDIYGYTF. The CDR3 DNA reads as TGCAGTGCTAGAGATATCTATGGCTACACCTTC.

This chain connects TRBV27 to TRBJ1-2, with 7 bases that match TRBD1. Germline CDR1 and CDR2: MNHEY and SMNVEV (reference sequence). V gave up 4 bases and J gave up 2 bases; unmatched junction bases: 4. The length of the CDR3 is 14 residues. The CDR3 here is CASSYRGSNYGYTF. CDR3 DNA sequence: TGTGCCAGCAGTTACAGGGGCTCGAACTATGGCTACACCTTC.

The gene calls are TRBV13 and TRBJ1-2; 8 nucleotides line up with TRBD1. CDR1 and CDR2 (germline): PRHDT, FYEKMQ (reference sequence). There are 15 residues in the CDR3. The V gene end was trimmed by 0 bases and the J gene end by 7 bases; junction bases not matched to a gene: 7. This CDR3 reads CASSLGRTGSGGYTF. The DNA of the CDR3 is TGTGCCAGCAGCTTAGGGAGGACAGGGTCCGGTGGCTACACCTTC. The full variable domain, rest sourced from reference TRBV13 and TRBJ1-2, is AAGVIQSPRHLIKEKRETATLKCYPIPRHDTVYWYQQGPGQDPQFLISFYEKMQSDKGSIPDRFSAQQFSDYHSELNMSSLELGDSALYFCASSLGRTGSGGYTFGSGTRLTVV.

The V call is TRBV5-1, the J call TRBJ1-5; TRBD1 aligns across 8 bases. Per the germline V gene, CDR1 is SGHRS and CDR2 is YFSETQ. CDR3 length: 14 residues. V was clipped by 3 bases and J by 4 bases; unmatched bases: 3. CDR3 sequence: CASSSGQENQPQHF. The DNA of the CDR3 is TGCGCCAGCAGCTCGGGACAGGAGAATCAGCCCCAGCATTTT.

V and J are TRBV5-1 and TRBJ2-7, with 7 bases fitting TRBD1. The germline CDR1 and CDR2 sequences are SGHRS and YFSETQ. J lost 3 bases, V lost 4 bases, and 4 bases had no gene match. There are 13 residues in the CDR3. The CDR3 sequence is CASSGGQLYEQYF. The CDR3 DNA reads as TGCGCCAGCAGCGGGGGACAGCTCTACGAGCAGTACTTC.

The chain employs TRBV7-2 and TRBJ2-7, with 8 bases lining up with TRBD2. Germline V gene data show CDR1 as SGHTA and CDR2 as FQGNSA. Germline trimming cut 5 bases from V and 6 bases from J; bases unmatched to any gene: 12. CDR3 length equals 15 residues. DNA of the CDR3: TGTGCCAGCAGCCCCCGGAGAAGCGGGGGCGGCGAGCAGTACTTC. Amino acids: CASSPRRSGGGEQYF.

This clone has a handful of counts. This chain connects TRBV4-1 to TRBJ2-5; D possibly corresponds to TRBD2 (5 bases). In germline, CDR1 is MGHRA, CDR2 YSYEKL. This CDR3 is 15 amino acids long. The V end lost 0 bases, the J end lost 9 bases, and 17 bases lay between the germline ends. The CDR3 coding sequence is TGCGCCAGCAGCCAAGAGTTAGAACTAGTTGGCGCCCAGTACTTC. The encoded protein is CASSQELELVGAQYF.

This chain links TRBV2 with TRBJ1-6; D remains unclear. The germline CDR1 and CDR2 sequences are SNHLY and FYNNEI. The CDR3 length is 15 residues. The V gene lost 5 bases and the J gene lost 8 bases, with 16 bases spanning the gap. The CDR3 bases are TGTGCCAGCAGTCTACAAGACACGGAAGATTCACCCCTCCACTTT. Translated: CASSLQDTEDSPLHF. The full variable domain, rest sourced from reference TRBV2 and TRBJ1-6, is EPEVTQTPSHQVTQMGQEVILRCVPISNHLYFYWYRQILGQKVEFLVSFYNNEISEKSEIFDDQFSVERPDGSNFTLKIRSTKLEDSAMYFCASSLQDTEDSPLHFGNGTRLTVT.

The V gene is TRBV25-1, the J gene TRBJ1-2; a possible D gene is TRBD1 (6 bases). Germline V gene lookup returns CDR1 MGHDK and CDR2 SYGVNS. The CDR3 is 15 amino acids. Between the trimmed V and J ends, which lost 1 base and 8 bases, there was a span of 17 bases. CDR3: CASSELEGGAYGYTF. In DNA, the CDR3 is TGTGCCAGCAGTGAATTGGAGGGGGGGGCGTACGGCTACACCTTC.

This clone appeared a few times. The CDR3 DNA reads TGTGCCAGCAGCTTATCTTTGAGGGGGGAAGCTTTCTTT. Its translation: CASSLSLRGEAFF. The V and J genes are TRBV7-2 and TRBJ1-1; possibly TRBD1 for D (6 bases). The V gene lost 2 bases and the J gene lost 8 bases, with 12 bases spanning the gap. The length of the CDR3 is 13 residues. Looked up from germline, CDR1 is SGHTA and CDR2 is FQGNSA.

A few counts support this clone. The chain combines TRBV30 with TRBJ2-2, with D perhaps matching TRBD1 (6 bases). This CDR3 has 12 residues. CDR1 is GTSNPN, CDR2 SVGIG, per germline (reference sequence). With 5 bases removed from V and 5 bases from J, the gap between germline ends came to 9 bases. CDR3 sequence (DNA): TGTGCCTGGGACACAGGGACCGGGGAGCTGTTTTTT. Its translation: CAWDTGTGELFF.